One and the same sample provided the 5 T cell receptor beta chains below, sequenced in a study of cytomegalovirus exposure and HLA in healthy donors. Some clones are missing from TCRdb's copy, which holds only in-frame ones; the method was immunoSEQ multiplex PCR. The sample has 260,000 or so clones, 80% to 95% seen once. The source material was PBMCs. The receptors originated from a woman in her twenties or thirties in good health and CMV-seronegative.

The CDR3 nucleotides read TGTGCCAGTAGTATCGGGGCGTGGGGGAATGAGCAGTTCTTC. Its protein is CASSIGAWGNEQFF. V is TRBV19 and J is TRBJ2-1, with D perhaps given as TRBD1 or TRBD2 (5 bases each). The CDR3 covers 14 residues. Trimming removed 3 bases at V and 7 bases at J, with 13 bases between. Per germline, CDR1 LNHDA and CDR2 SQIVND (reference sequence). The variable domain in full, completed from reference TRBV19 and TRBJ2-1, reads DGGITQSPKYLFRKEGQNVTLSCEQNLNHDAMYWYRQDPGQGLRLIYYSQIVNDFQKGDIAEGYSVSREKKESFPLTVTSAQKNPTAFYLCASSIGAWGNEQFFGPGTRLTVL.

The CDR3 coding sequence is TGTGCCAGCTCACCACCGTTCCCGAACACTGAAGCTTTCTTT. It encodes CASSPPFPNTEAFF. J is TRBJ1-1 and V is TRBV18; no clear D. V shed 0 bases and J shed 1 base, with 6 bases lying between them. The CDR3 is 14 amino acids. Per the germline V gene, CDR1 is KGHSH and CDR2 is LQKENI.

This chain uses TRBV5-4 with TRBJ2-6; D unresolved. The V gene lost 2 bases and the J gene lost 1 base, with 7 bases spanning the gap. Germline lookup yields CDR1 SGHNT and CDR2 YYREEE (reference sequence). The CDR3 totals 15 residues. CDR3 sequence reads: CASSFFGSGANVLTF. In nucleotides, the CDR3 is TGTGCCAGCAGCTTCTTTGGGTCTGGGGCCAACGTCCTGACTTTC. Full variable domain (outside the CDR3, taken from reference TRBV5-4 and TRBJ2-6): ETGVTQSPTHLIKTRGQQVTLRCSSQSGHNTVSWYQQALGQGPQFIFQYYREEENGRGNFPPRFSGLQFPNYSSELNVNALELDDSALYLCASSFFGSGANVLTFGAGSRLTVL.

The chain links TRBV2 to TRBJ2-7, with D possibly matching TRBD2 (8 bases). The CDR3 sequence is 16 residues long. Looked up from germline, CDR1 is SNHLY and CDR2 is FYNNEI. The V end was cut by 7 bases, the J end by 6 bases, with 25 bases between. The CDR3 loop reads CASKRTSLERGLEQYF. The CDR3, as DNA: TGTGCCAGCAAGAGGACTAGCCTAGAGAGGGGGCTCGAGCAGTACTTC. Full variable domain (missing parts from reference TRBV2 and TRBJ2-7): EPEVTQTPSHQVTQMGQEVILRCVPISNHLYFYWYRQILGQKVEFLVSFYNNEISEKSEIFDDQFSVERPDGSNFTLKIRSTKLEDSAMYFCASKRTSLERGLEQYFGPGTRLTVT.

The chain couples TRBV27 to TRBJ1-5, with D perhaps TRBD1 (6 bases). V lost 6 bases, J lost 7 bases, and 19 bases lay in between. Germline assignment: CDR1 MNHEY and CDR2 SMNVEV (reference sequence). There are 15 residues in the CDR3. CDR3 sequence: CASRTGGAKYQPQHF. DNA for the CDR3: TGTGCCAGCAGGACGGGGGGGGCCAAGTACCAGCCCCAGCATTTT.